This TCR beta chain was recorded in a study of identical twins. Study observations and caveats: Insertions ran lower in abundant cord blood beta clonotypes, though not in memory repertoires. Compared with models, monozygotic twins showed more out-of-frame TCR alpha sharing. Researchers caution that invariant MAIT and iNKT cells could partly confound zero-insertion analyses.

Between the trimmed V and J ends, which lost 4 bases and 6 bases, there was a span of 12 bases. Germline-derived CDR1 and CDR2 are KGHSH and LQKENI. CDR3 length equals 14 residues. Unique molecular identifiers were in the cDNA, with template-switch universal primer binding. In TCRdb, the 5' RACE reads were re-called with MiXCR into one record per CDR3 protein. The data contain 200,000 to 250,000 distinct CDR3 sequences, 6% to 9% of them singletons. This clonotype has a count of ten or more. The antigen remains undetermined. These data were also reused for a study on yellow fever vaccine responses in identical twins.

This sequence originates from a woman in her late teens or twenties in good health. Input material: memory (CD45RO+) T cells sorted from blood. The chain uses TRBV18 and TRBJ2-2; perhaps TRBD1 as D (5 bases). The CDR3 loop is CASSLGQGSGELFF. The CDR3 DNA sequence: TGTGCCAGCTCACTTGGACAAGGTTCCGGGGAGCTGTTTTTT.